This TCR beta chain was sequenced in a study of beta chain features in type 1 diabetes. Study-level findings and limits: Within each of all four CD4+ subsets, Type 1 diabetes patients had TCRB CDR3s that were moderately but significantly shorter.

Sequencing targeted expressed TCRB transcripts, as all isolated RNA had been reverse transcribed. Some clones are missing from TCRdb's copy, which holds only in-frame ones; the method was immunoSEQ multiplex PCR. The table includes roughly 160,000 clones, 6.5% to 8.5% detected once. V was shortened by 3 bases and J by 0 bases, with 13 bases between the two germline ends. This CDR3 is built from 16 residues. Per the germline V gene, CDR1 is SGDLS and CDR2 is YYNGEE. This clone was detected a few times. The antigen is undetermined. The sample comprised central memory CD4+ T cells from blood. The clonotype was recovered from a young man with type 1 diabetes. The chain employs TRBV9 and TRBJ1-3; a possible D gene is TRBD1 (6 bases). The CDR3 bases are TGTGCCAGCAGCGGCCGGGACACTCGCTCTGGAAACACCATATATTTT. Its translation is CASSGRDTRSGNTIYF.